The entry below gives a single T cell receptor (beta chain) sequence along with its context. Which antigen it targets is not known. Base qualities are not at hand, and no much larger clone is one base apart. The receptor library was made with the immunoSEQ multiplex PCR assay. For the multiplex PCR, a mixture combining 60 forward primers for TCR Vbeta segments and 13 reverse primers for TCR Jbeta segments was used. The CDR3 region of rearranged TCR beta genes was amplified from genomic DNA by a multiplex PCR assay. The amplified TCR beta libraries were sequenced on the Illumina HiSeq System as 87-base-pair reads. The source study handled its data this way. A later analysis tallied tens of millions of unique TCR beta chains across the 700 or so repertoires, and some 10 million of those chains were shared by two or more donors. To remove PCR and sequencing errors, raw reads were error-corrected and collapsed into unique sequences using a nearest-neighbor algorithm that merged closely related sequences. To assign V, D and J gene segments, CDR3 sequences were aligned to IMGT reference sequences. For a sequence to be retained, a match of at least six nucleotides was required to both a V gene segment and a J gene segment. A rearrangement was called productive if the CDR3 had no stop codons and remained in frame with V and J, and every other rearrangement was called non-productive. Following IMGT convention, CDR3 was defined as the stretch from the second conserved V-encoded cysteine to the conserved J-encoded phenylalanine. Sequences without an unambiguous match to a single V gene segment were excluded from the earlier analysis of approximately 560 of the donors. In an earlier analysis of roughly 500 of the donors, V segments were called functional above 56.7% productive rearrangements and were called segregating when the between-donor standard deviation exceeded 5%. To diagnose cytomegalovirus status from the catalog of TCR beta chain sequences, a statistical classification framework was built. V and J gene assignment, in a later analysis, came from comparing TCR nucleotide sequences with IMGT/GENE-DB human TR gene sequences. In a later analysis, CDR3 sequences and most-parsimonious VDJ recombination scenarios were assigned using the TCRdist pipeline. In a later analysis, each TCR beta chain was defined by its CDR3 amino acid sequence together with its V-gene family, and reads lacking a unique V-gene family were excluded. To address suspected cross-contamination and a sequencing artifact, a later analysis removed roughly 640 highly shared, low-generation-probability nucleotide sequences. In a later analysis, a clonal expansion index for each public chain was calculated from normalized within-repertoire ranks of inferred template counts. In a later analysis, generation probabilities were computed with a VDJ recombination model fitted to out-of-frame rearrangements, and the resulting probabilities were checked against IGoR. Hypergeometric tests were used in a later analysis to score TCR-TCR, TCR-HLA and TCR-CMV co-occurrence, with a repertoire-size bias correction applied to the TCR pairs. False discovery rates were estimated in a later analysis by permuting HLA or CMV assignments 20 times. In a later analysis, co-occurring TCRs were grouped with DBSCAN, and TCRdist sequence similarity was added when clustering was performed within HLA-allele-positive subsets. Co-occurrence clustering excluded repertoires with fewer than 30,000 or more than 120,000 public chains, plus five with anomalous nucleotide sharing. TCRdb carries this immuneACCESS record with in-frame sequences only. Its versions omit some clonotypes, under half of them owing to an unresolved V gene in the studies checked, with the rest unexplained. That table furnishes V, J and clone size, whereas the DNA furnished D and trimming. In all, the sample holds approximately 130,000 clones, and over 70% of those were seen once. The leading ten clones occupy more than 7.5% of the sample.

The data originate from a study of cytomegalovirus exposure and HLA in healthy donors (TCRdb year 2017). Broadly, across the study: According to an earlier analysis of several hundred of the donors, 150 million to 200 million T cells yielded approximately 120 million unique TCR beta sequences and roughly 280 Gb of sequence data. An early release that covered around 590 HLA-typed donors contained approximately 300 gigabases of sequencing data and 85 million to 100 million unique TCR sequences. Of the 350 to 450 genotyped donors, 70% to 90% were placed in the genetic ancestry cluster associated with self-reported Caucasian donors. The study aimed to test whether cataloging public T cell receptors could reveal signatures of past pathogen exposure. The T cell repertoires of around 730 subjects were profiled by immunosequencing and related to cytomegalovirus serostatus. Along with the approximately 650-subject first cohort, a separate validation cohort of 120 different subjects was used. High-throughput TCR immunosequencing, statistical association of individual TCRs with disease status, and machine learning were combined to predict cytomegalovirus infection status. To study patterns of TCR occurrence, a later analysis re-analyzed previously published TCR beta repertoires from just over 650 donors and added high-resolution HLA genotyping. In the later analysis, no new phenotypic data were used to find candidate immune exposures; instead, reliance was placed on TCR beta sequences and their occurrence across donors. An earlier analysis of roughly 600 of the donors used high-throughput TCR beta sequencing to judge whether each TCR beta V gene segment behaved as functional or pseudogenic. Donor age, sex, ethnicity and CMV serostatus were collected together with the repertoire data. A later genetic analysis used genome-wide SNP genotypes for about 60% of the 666 donors, treating that subset as a discovery cohort. Every discovery cohort repertoire had been produced on one sequencing platform. HLA typing covered class I and class II loci at four-digit resolution. Typing coverage differed by locus: A, B, C, DRB1 and DQB1 were typed in roughly 620-630 donors, DQA1 in 522, DPA1 in 606, and DPB1 in just under 480. Roughly 5 DR-DQ haplotypes were handled as single units for association and clustering because linkage in the cohort was strong. Among some 400 genotyped donors of the cohort, an average of around 250,000 unique TCR beta nucleotide sequences was sequenced per donor, of which 15% to 20% were non-productive. Study-wide conclusions, independent of this receptor: In a later analysis, TCR association rates were found to vary across HLA loci, with the most associated TCRs seen for DRB1 alleles and the fewest for HLA-C alleles. It was suggested by the authors that the approach could potentially be generalized to other disease states and immunological phenotypes. Compared with equally common non-associated chains, HLA-associated TCR beta chains in a later analysis were more clonally expanded and had lower generation probabilities. Because counts were too low, about 15 rarely observed V segments, including chromosome 9 orphons, were left out of the earlier analysis of 500 to 650 of the donors. Correlated functional status among segregating V segments might be attributable to linkage disequilibrium, but an unknown experimental factor could not be ruled out. A further reported finding was that TCR beta sequences accurately predicted the HLA-A and HLA-B alleles for most subjects in the first cohort. In a later analysis, several top co-occurrence clusters were reported to appear linked to parvovirus B19, influenza, CMV and Epstein-Barr virus. A later analysis found that most CMV-associated TCR beta chains appeared HLA-restricted, with HLA associations seemingly driven largely by CMV exposure. Presence/absence analyses assumed roughly uniform sequencing depth across donors, an assumption that may not hold. At a false discovery rate of 0.05, a later analysis linked around 17,000 TCR beta sequences to specific HLA alleles. In vitro tests confirmed that a few of the cytomegalovirus-associated TCR beta chains recognize cytomegalovirus antigens. Assigning TCR associations to individual alleles was difficult when HLA alleles, especially DR and DQ, strongly co-occurred. A later genetic analysis associated a missense DCLRE1C variant with V-gene and J-gene trimming of TCR beta chains, and an independent cohort replicated the association. In both the original and validation cohorts, the classifier was reported to diagnose cytomegalovirus status with high specificity and sensitivity. Because HLA typing was unavailable for some donors at each locus, only the typed subset was used in association tests. Only TCR beta chains were sequenced in this cohort, and the absence of alpha or paired-chain data limited detectable features. According to a later genetic analysis, donors in an Asian-associated ancestry cluster had fewer N-insertions in productive TCRs than the approximately 700-donor mean. The sequencing pipeline was judged likely to have produced a cluster of highly shared sequence variants as a technical artifact. The study listed 150 to 200 TCR beta chains as associated with cytomegalovirus. Across donors, most TCR sequences were observed very rarely, whereas some public TCRs were present in many individuals. The 87-base-pair reads could not distinguish some IMGT-functional V segments, including TRBV6-2 and TRBV6-3, so those segments were excluded. An earlier analysis of several hundred of the donors showed that most TCR beta V segments appeared in productive rearrangements either about 87% or about 30% of the time, which broadly matched IMGT annotations. The only immune exposure information available for the cohort was CMV serostatus.

The CDR1 and CDR2 encoded by the germline V gene are MNHNS and SASEGT. From the cysteine up to the phenylalanine, the CDR3 has a length of 14 residues. This entry keeps only the CDR3 DNA: 42 bases, framed from base 1. V lost 5 bases and J lost 1 base; the stretch between them is 8 bases long. The cohort was made up of 500 to 850 healthy bone marrow donors. At the time of sampling, all cohort members were nominally healthy, though unrecorded immune exposures were likely present. The donor tested CMV seropositive and was one of the 289 seropositive cohort members. A peripheral blood sample was provided by each donor, and peripheral blood mononuclear cells were used for TCR beta sequencing. The Qiagen DNeasy Blood Extraction Kit was used to extract genomic DNA from the blood cell samples.

Recombination linked TRBV6-1 to TRBJ1-4; no D segment can be confidently identified. The sample taken for sequencing was PBMCs. The TCR was taken from a woman aged 45-59 years in good health and CMV-seropositive. The CDR3 region: CASSRSRTNEKLFF. At the DNA level, the sequence is TGTGCCAGCAGTAGGAGTCGAACTAATGAAAAACTGTTTTTT.